These T cell receptor beta chains were read from a single sample in a study of cytomegalovirus exposure and HLA in healthy donors. The repertoire was sequenced with immunoSEQ multiplex PCR; TCRdb's copy has only in-frame clones and lacks some. Here the sample spans some 85,000 clones, approximately 78% being singletons. What was sequenced was PBMCs. These TCRs come from a woman aged 35 to 49 in good health and CMV-seropositive. The CDR3 runs from the conserved cysteine through the conserved F or W. Each record gives: D gene, J gene, V gene, clone size, CDR3 protein, CDR3 DNA. A D gene is named only where the DNA matches it firmly. Expanded clones get a size class; other rows say once, few or many, or leave the size out.

-,TRBJ2-6,TRBV2,few,CAKTTESSGANVLTF,TGTGCCAAAACGACAGAGAGCTCTGGGGCCAACGTCCTGACTTTC
TRBD1,TRBJ2-7,TRBV6-5,-,CASSYSQGAGYEQYF,TGTGCCAGCAGTTACTCGCAGGGGGCGGGTTACGAGCAGTACTTC
-,TRBJ2-2,TRBV7-2,-,CASSPLAGELFF,TGTGCCAGCAGCCCCCTCGCCGGGGAGCTGTTTTTT
-,TRBJ1-1,TRBV18,-,CASSPSVNTEAFF,TGTGCCAGCTCACCATCGGTGAACACTGAAGCTTTCTTT
-,TRBJ1-2,TRBV6-5,-,CASSYDSSYGYTF,TGTGCCAGCAGTTACGACAGCAGCTATGGCTACACCTTC
-,TRBJ1-2,TRBV6-5,few,CASSSTDTYGYTF,TGTGCCAGCAGTTCCACCGACACCTATGGCTACACCTTC
TRBD1,TRBJ2-7,TRBV7-9,-,CASSGQGAGGQRYEQYF,TGTGCCAGCAGCGGACAGGGGGCGGGTGGCCAACGCTACGAGCAGTACTTC
-,TRBJ2-7,TRBV28,-,CASSETGEVEYEQYF,TGTGCCAGCAGCGAAACAGGGGAGGTTGAATACGAGCAGTACTTC
-,TRBJ1-2,TRBV7-9,-,CASSNAGPLHGYTF,TGTGCCAGCAGTAACGCGGGGCCACTGCATGGCTACACCTTC
TRBD1,TRBJ1-2,TRBV7-9,-,CASSLGRGQGAGYTF,TGTGCCAGCAGCTTAGGACGGGGACAGGGTGCTGGCTACACCTTC
TRBD1,TRBJ2-4,TRBV4-1,-,CASSQDKGAAKNIQYF,TGCGCCAGCAGCCAAGACAAGGGGGCGGCCAAAAACATTCAGTACTTC
-,TRBJ2-3,TRBV2,once,CASRLTLNTDTQYF,TGTGCCAGCAGACTGACACTCAACACAGATACGCAGTATTTT
-,TRBJ1-1,TRBV9,-,CASSREIMNTEAFF,TGTGCCAGCAGTCGAGAGATCATGAACACTGAAGCTTTCTTT
-,TRBJ2-7,TRBV7-8,-,CASAGGEGEQYF,TGTGCCAGCGCGGGTGGGGAAGGCGAGCAGTACTTC
-,TRBJ2-3,TRBV7-9,-,CSSSFSASTQYF,TGTTCCAGCAGCTTTAGTGCCTCCACGCAGTATTTT
TRBD2,TRBJ2-5,TRBV2,-,CASMRAREGRGETQYF,TGTGCCAGCATGAGGGCTCGGGAGGGCCGGGGGGAGACCCAGTACTTC
TRBD2,TRBJ2-7,TRBV5-1,-,CASSLALADLYEQYF,TGCGCCAGCAGCTTGGCCCTAGCGGATCTCTACGAGCAGTACTTC
-,TRBJ2-7,TRBV4-2,-,CASSQVVPSSGPEQYF,TGTGCCAGCAGCCAAGTTGTCCCTAGCAGCGGTCCCGAGCAGTACTTC
TRBD1,TRBJ1-1,TRBV19,once,CASSPQGAPEAFF,TGTGCCAGTAGTCCCCAGGGGGCACCTGAAGCTTTCTTT
TRBD1,TRBJ2-7,TRBV9,-,CASSLEAGGSYEQYF,TGTGCCAGCAGTTTAGAGGCAGGGGGCTCCTACGAGCAGTACTTC
-,TRBJ2-2,TRBV7-2,few,CASSLQRGTGELFF,TGTGCCAGCAGCCTCCAGCGAGGAACCGGGGAGCTGTTTTTT
TRBD1,TRBJ2-7,TRBV4-2,-,CASSQRQGADSYAQYF,TGTGCCAGCAGCCAGAGGCAGGGGGCAGATTCCTACGCGCAGTACTTC
-,TRBJ1-2,TRBV6-6,-,CASSYSGQTYGYTF,TGTGCCAGCAGTTACTCCGGACAGACCTATGGCTACACCTTC
-,TRBJ2-2,TRBV4-1,-,CASSQVLSGELFF,TGCGCCAGCAGCCAAGTCCTCTCTGGGGAGCTGTTTTTT
TRBD1,TRBJ1-1,TRBV6-1,-,CASSIQGDTEAFF,TGTGCCAGCAGTATACAGGGGGACACTGAAGCTTTCTTT
TRBD1,TRBJ1-1,TRBV7-9,once,CASSGTGYQHTEAFF,TGTGCCAGCAGCGGGACAGGGTATCAACACACTGAAGCTTTCTTT
TRBD2,TRBJ2-7,TRBV29-1,-,CSAQAREGRDEQYF,TGCAGCGCGCAAGCACGGGAGGGCCGGGACGAGCAGTACTTC
TRBD2,TRBJ2-5,TRBV14,-,CASSRGLAGRGETQYF,TGTGCCAGCAGCCGGGGGCTAGCGGGACGAGGAGAGACCCAGTACTTC
TRBD1,TRBJ1-2,TRBV2,-,CASRNRQGIIGGYTF,TGTGCCAGCAGAAACCGACAGGGGATCATAGGGGGCTACACCTTC
-,TRBJ2-7,TRBV4-1,-,CASSQTGSPNEQYF,TGCGCCAGCAGCCAAACCGGGTCCCCCAACGAGCAGTACTTC
-,TRBJ2-7,TRBV5-8,-,CASSSLLVNEQYF,TGTGCCAGCAGCTCCTTACTGGTGAACGAGCAGTACTTC
-,TRBJ2-4,TRBV4-2,-,CASSQESDIQYF,TGTGCCAGCAGCCAAGAGTCTGACATTCAGTACTTC
-,TRBJ1-2,TRBV4-3,-,CASSQGVSSYGYTF,TGCGCCAGCAGCCAAGGTGTTTCCTCCTATGGCTACACCTTC
TRBD2,TRBJ2-1,TRBV28,-,CASSPTGGSSYNEQFF,TGTGCCAGCAGCCCCACGGGGGGGAGCTCCTACAATGAGCAGTTCTTC
TRBD2,TRBJ2-1,TRBV6-5,once,CASSYNSGGGWDEQFF,TGTGCCAGCAGTTACAATAGCGGGGGGGGTTGGGATGAGCAGTTCTTC
-,TRBJ2-1,TRBV7-8,-,CASSLGGRGVYNEQFF,TGTGCCAGCAGCTTAGGGGGCCGAGGAGTTTACAATGAGCAGTTCTTC
-,TRBJ2-6,TRBV28,-,CASGAVESGANVLTF,TGTGCCAGCGGAGCTGTGGAGTCTGGGGCCAACGTCCTGACTTTC
TRBD1,TRBJ1-5,TRBV19,-,CASNRDRGLSNQPQHF,TGTGCCAGTAACCGGGACAGGGGGCTTAGCAATCAGCCCCAGCATTTT
TRBD1,TRBJ1-4,TRBV4-1,-,CASSQDRAYRGEKLFF,TGCGCCAGCAGCCAAGACCGGGCCTACAGGGGAGAAAAACTGTTTTTT
-,TRBJ2-5,TRBV11-3,-,CASSSFTLAEETQYF,TGTGCCAGCAGCTCATTTACTTTAGCGGAAGAGACCCAGTACTTC
-,TRBJ2-1,TRBV11-2,-,CASSLEEASRGHNEQFF,TGTGCCAGCAGCTTAGAAGAGGCGTCTAGAGGTCACAATGAGCAGTTCTTC
TRBD2,TRBJ2-3,TRBV2,-,CASRALAGVGDTQYF,TGTGCCAGCAGGGCCCTAGCGGGAGTAGGCGATACGCAGTATTTT